This T cell receptor (beta chain) was captured by sequencing in a study of STAT5B mutations in CD4+ large granular lymphocyte leukemia. Libraries were prepared by immunoSEQ multiplex PCR; TCRdb keeps only in-frame clonotypes and omits some of them. The table shows 15,000 to 25,000 clones, with approximately 84% occurring only once. V was cut by 3 bases and J by 3 bases, with 9 bases left in between. CDR1 and CDR2 from the germline V gene are KGHSH and LQKENI. This CDR3 spans 14 amino acids. The source material was CD4+ T cells from blood buffy coats. This receptor was identified in a human donor in good health. The rearrangement joins TRBV18 to TRBJ1-5; D is unresolved. CDR3 DNA: TGTGCCAGCTCACCTGGGCAGGTCAATCAGCCCCAGCATTTT. Residues: CASSPGQVNQPQHF.